Each of the 25 T cell receptor beta chains below was sequenced from the same sample in a study of CD4+ T cells in melanoma. The assay was immunoSEQ multiplex PCR, and TCRdb's table has in-frame clones only and misses some. The sample consists of around 110,000 clones, roughly 90% of them appearing once. Material: peripheral blood. The receptors come from a human donor with melanoma.

This clone is a singleton in its sample. This sequence joins TRBV4-1 and TRBJ2-2; D remains ambiguous. The CDR3 runs 13 residues. Germline V gene lookup returns CDR1 MGHRA and CDR2 YSYEKL. Trimming removed 0 bases at V and 3 bases at J, with 2 bases between. CDR3 sequence reads: CASSQDYTGELFF. The CDR3 DNA sequence: TGCGCCAGCAGCCAAGATTACACCGGGGAGCTGTTTTTT.

This sequence joins TRBV12-5 and TRBJ2-3; 11 positions agree with TRBD2. The V gene's germline CDR1 is LGHNT and CDR2 FRNRAP. V gave up 5 bases and J gave up 6 bases; unmatched junction bases: 7. This CDR3 spans 15 amino acids. This chain's CDR3 is CASGRGLAELDTQYF. In nucleotides, the CDR3 is TGTGCTAGTGGTCGGGGACTAGCGGAGTTGGATACGCAGTATTTT.

The V and J genes are TRBV7-7 and TRBJ2-5; D unresolved. There are 14 residues in the CDR3. V was trimmed by 3 bases and J by 3 bases, leaving 11 bases between them. The germline CDR1 and CDR2 sequences are SSHAT and FNYEAQ (reference sequence). The CDR3 is CASSFIPRKETQYF. The DNA for the CDR3 is TGTGCCAGCAGCTTTATACCTAGAAAAGAGACCCAGTACTTC.

As regards this clone: Distinct nucleotide sequences in the sample also encode this CDR3. The V call is TRBV28, the J call TRBJ1-5; D gene unclear. The ends were cut back, 6 bases at V and 0 bases at J, with 12 bases in the middle. The CDR3 contains 15 residues. The germline gives CDR1 MDHEN, CDR2 SYDVKM. CDR3: CASSLPGSSNQPQHF. CDR3 DNA: TGTGCCAGCAGCCTGCCGGGAAGTAGCAATCAGCCCCAGCATTTT.

This clone came up a few times. The rearrangement links TRBV29-1 to TRBJ2-1, with D maybe TRBD1 (6 bases). CDR1 is SQVTM and CDR2 is ANQGSEA in the germline V gene. V lost 7 bases and J lost 1, with 8 bases in between. There are 12 residues in the CDR3. CDR3 nucleotide sequence: TGCAGCGGTGGACAGTCCTACAATGAGCAGTTCTTC. Protein product: CSGGQSYNEQFF.

The chain links TRBV18 to TRBJ1-1; D is undetermined. V was pared by 0 bases and J by 8 bases, with 16 bases between. The germline gives CDR1 KGHSH, CDR2 LQKENI. This CDR3 is 15 amino acids long. The DNA of the CDR3 is TGTGCCAGCTCACCACCACGTACTCGGGCGGAGGAAGCTTTCTTT. Protein: CASSPPRTRAEEAFF.

J is TRBJ2-3 and V is TRBV7-2; D gene unclear. The CDR3 has 16 amino acids. Germline V CDR1 and CDR2: SGHTA, FQGNSA. Trimming took 5 bases from V and 4 from J, leaving 19 bases between them. In DNA, the CDR3 is TGTGCCAGCAGCATAGATCACAACATTCCCCCAGATACGCAGTATTTT. Translating it yields CASSIDHNIPPDTQYF.

V usage is TRBV14 and J usage is TRBJ1-1; 7 nucleotides agree with TRBD1. Germline CDR1 reads SGHDN; CDR2 reads FVKESK. This CDR3 has 15 residues. With 6 bases clipped from V and 1 base from J, the junction kept 8 bases outside the gene matches. The CDR3 protein is CASSPTGSRNTEAFF. In DNA form, the CDR3 reads TGTGCCAGCAGTCCGACAGGGTCCAGGAACACTGAAGCTTTCTTT.

This sequence joins TRBV6-5 and TRBJ1-5; a possible D gene is TRBD1 (5 bases). The CDR3 sequence is 14 residues long. Between the trimmed V and J ends, which lost 2 bases and 2 bases, there was a span of 7 bases. CDR1 and CDR2 from the germline V gene are MNHEY and SVGAGI. The CDR3 DNA follows: TGTGCCAGCAGTTACGGAGGGGGCAATCAGCCCCAGCATTTT. Translated: CASSYGGGNQPQHF.

The V call is TRBV2, the J call TRBJ2-2, with D perhaps matching TRBD1 (5 bases). From germline, CDR1 is SNHLY and CDR2 FYNNEI. The CDR3 extends over 14 amino acids. V lost 4 bases and J 0 bases, leaving 6 bases between the germline ends. The CDR3 reads CASSGTTNTGELFF. Here the CDR3 DNA reads TGTGCCAGCAGTGGGACAACGAACACCGGGGAGCTGTTTTTT.

This rearrangement joins TRBV7-2 to TRBJ1-2; the D gene is possibly TRBD1 (5 bases). CDR1 SGHTA and CDR2 FQGNSA come from the germline V gene. The CDR3 contains 16 residues. V lost 1 base to trimming and J lost 6 bases, with 18 bases between them. DNA for the CDR3: TGTGCCAGCAGCTTAGGGGGAGGGGTTCGGGCTGATGGCTACACCTTC. This codes for CASSLGGGVRADGYTF.

The chain joins TRBV19 to TRBJ1-3; D unresolved. The germline CDR1 and CDR2 sequences are LNHDA and SQIVND (reference sequence). V shed 1 base and J shed 2 bases, with 18 bases lying between them. This CDR3 is 18 amino acids long. The CDR3 reads CASSIAPGQTRTGNTIYF. DNA for the CDR3: TGTGCCAGTAGTATAGCCCCTGGGCAAACACGGACTGGAAACACCATATATTTT.

V and J are TRBV5-1 and TRBJ1-1; D perhaps matches TRBD1 (5 bases). The CDR3 sequence is 15 residues long. Germline V gene data show CDR1 as SGHRS and CDR2 as YFSETQ. With 2 bases removed from V and 4 bases from J, the gap between germline ends came to 15 bases. In DNA, the CDR3 is TGCGCCAGCAGCTTCTCCGGTGGTGGGGCCACTGAAGCTTTCTTT. Its translation is CASSFSGGGATEAFF.

A word on this clone: The sample holds other DNA sequences that translate to the same CDR3. The V call is TRBV4-3, the J call TRBJ2-7; D unresolved. From germline, CDR1 is LGHNA and CDR2 YSLEER. Trimming removed 0 bases from V and 2 bases from J, with 5 bases in between. The CDR3 runs 13 residues. The CDR3, as DNA: TGCGCCAGCAGCCAAGACATCCCCTACGAGCAGTACTTC. It is translated as CASSQDIPYEQYF.

The V and J genes are TRBV6-5 and TRBJ1-6, with no clear D. This CDR3 has 14 amino acids. Germline-derived CDR1 and CDR2 are MNHEY and SVGAGI. The V gene lost 0 bases and the J gene lost 6 bases, with 6 bases spanning the gap. CDR3: CASSYSGRNSPLHF. The CDR3 region has the DNA TGTGCCAGCAGTTACTCAGGCCGTAATTCACCCCTCCACTTT.

V usage is TRBV7-2 and J usage is TRBJ2-7; no definite D call. The germline V gene encodes CDR1 SGHTA and CDR2 FQGNSA. This CDR3 is built from 12 residues. The germline V and J ends were trimmed by 5 bases and 9 bases, with 14 bases remaining between them. CDR3 sequence reads: CASSPGLLGQYF. The CDR3 DNA sequence: TGTGCCAGCAGCCCTGGGCTATTAGGGCAGTACTTC.

The V and J genes are TRBV4-1 and TRBJ2-3; D gene uncertain. Trimming left V 8 bases short and J 2 bases short, with 14 bases between. The CDR3 covers 14 residues. CDR1 is MGHRA and CDR2 is YSYEKL in the germline V gene. In DNA form, the CDR3 reads TGCGCCAGCCGACGCCGGGTTTTCACAGATACGCAGTATTTT. Protein sequence: CASRRRVFTDTQYF.

For this clone: The identical CDR3 is also encoded by other nucleotide sequences in the sample. The genes are TRBV9 and TRBJ1-1; TRBD1 might be the D (5 bases). Germline V gene data show CDR1 as SGDLS and CDR2 as YYNGEE. This CDR3 is 14 amino acids long. Deletions cut 4 bases from V and 2 bases from J, with 12 bases between. DNA of the CDR3: TGTGCCAGCAGCCCCAGGGTGGCTAACACTGAAGCTTTCTTT. Its protein product is CASSPRVANTEAFF.

The chain is built from TRBV6-1 and TRBJ2-1; TRBD1 matches 7 bases. Germline trimming cut 7 bases from V and 12 bases from J; bases unmatched to any gene: 18. The length of the CDR3 is 15 residues. The germline CDR1 and CDR2 sequences are MNHNS and SASEGT. CDR3 region: CASNPRGQAEGSQFF. The CDR3 nucleotides read TGTGCCAGCAATCCAAGGGGGCAGGCCGAGGGGTCGCAGTTCTTC.

J is TRBJ2-4 and V is TRBV19; D ambiguous. This CDR3 has 12 amino acids. Germline CDR1 and CDR2: LNHDA and SQIVND (reference sequence). V lost 5 bases and J 10 bases, leaving 12 bases between the germline ends. The CDR3 loop reads CASSPTGLIQYF. The CDR3 nucleotides are TGTGCCAGTAGTCCTACGGGCTTAATTCAGTACTTC.

The chain links TRBV7-2 to TRBJ2-3, with D maybe TRBD1 (7 bases). V dropped 5 bases and J dropped 8 bases, with 17 bases sitting between them. Per germline, CDR1 SGHTA and CDR2 FQGNSA. This CDR3 contains 14 residues. CDR3 loop: CASSDSGGRSTQYF. In DNA form, the CDR3 reads TGTGCCAGCAGCGACTCAGGGGGGAGAAGTACGCAGTATTTT. Supplemented by reference TRBV7-2 and TRBJ2-3, the full variable domain reads GAGVSQSPSNKVTEKGKDVELRCDPISGHTALYWYRQSLGQGLEFLIYFQGNSAPDKSGLPSDRFSAERTGGSVSTLTIQRTQQEDSAVYLCASSDSGGRSTQYFGPGTRLTVL.

The V gene is TRBV7-2, the J gene TRBJ2-1; D uncertain. CDR1 is SGHTA and CDR2 is FQGNSA in the germline V gene. V was clipped by 1 base and J by 3 bases, with 7 bases between them. This CDR3 has 14 residues. This CDR3 reads CASSLGLYYNEQFF. In DNA form, the CDR3 reads TGTGCCAGCAGCTTAGGGCTATACTACAATGAGCAGTTCTTC.

The chain employs TRBV28 and TRBJ1-2; 7 nucleotides match TRBD1. CDR1 and CDR2 (germline): MDHEN, SYDVKM. The CDR3 runs to 12 residues. Unmatched junction bases numbered 0, after V lost 8 bases and J lost 0 bases. CDR3 sequence reads: CASGTANYGYTF. The CDR3 nucleotides are TGTGCCAGCGGGACAGCTAACTATGGCTACACCTTC.

The chain has TRBV4-2 and TRBJ2-7, with 9 bases fitting TRBD2. The CDR3 consists of 18 residues. CDR1 and CDR2 (germline): LGHNA, YNFKEQ. V lost 1 base to trimming and J lost 1 base; unmatched junction nucleotides: 11. This CDR3 is CASSQAAGGDQVSYEQYF. The CDR3 region has the DNA TGTGCCAGCAGCCAAGCGGCGGGAGGGGATCAGGTGTCCTACGAGCAGTACTTC.

This chain joins TRBV27 and TRBJ1-2, with D hard to call. CDR3 length: 15 residues. Germline V CDR1 and CDR2: MNHEY, SMNVEV (reference sequence). V shed 0 bases and J shed 0 bases, with 8 bases lying between them. This CDR3 reads CASSLSRRANYGYTF. Written as DNA, the CDR3 is TGTGCCAGCAGTTTATCACGGAGAGCTAACTATGGCTACACCTTC.